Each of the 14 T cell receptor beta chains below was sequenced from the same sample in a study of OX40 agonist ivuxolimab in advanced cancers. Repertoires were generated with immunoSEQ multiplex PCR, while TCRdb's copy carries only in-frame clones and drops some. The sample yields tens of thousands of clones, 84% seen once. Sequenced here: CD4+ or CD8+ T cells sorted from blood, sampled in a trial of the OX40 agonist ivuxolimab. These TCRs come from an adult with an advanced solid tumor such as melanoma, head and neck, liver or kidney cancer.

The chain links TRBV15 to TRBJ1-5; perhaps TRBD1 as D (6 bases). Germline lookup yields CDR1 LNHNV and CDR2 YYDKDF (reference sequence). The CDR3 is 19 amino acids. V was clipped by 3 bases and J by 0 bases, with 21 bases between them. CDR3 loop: CATSRGGLIPRYSNQPQHF. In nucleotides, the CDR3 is TGTGCCACCAGCAGGGGGGGCCTTATCCCCCGTTATAGCAATCAGCCCCAGCATTTT. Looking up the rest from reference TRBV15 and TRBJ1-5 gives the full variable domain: DAMVIQNPRYQVTQFGKPVTLSCSQTLNHNVMYWYQQKSSQAPKLLFHYYDKDFNNEADTPDNFQSRRPNTSFCFLDIRSPGLGDTAMYLCATSRGGLIPRYSNQPQHFGDGTRLSIL.

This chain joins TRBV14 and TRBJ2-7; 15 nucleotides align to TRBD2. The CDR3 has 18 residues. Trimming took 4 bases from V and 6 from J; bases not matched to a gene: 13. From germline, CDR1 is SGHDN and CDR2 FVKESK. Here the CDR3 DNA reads TGTGCCAGCAGCCCAATCGGACTAGCGGGAGGGCGAAGTGCCGAGCAGTACTTC. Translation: CASSPIGLAGGRSAEQYF.

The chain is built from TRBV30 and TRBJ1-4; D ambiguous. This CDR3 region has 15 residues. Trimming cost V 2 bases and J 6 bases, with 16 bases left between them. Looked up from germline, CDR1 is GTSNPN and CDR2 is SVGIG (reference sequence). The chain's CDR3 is CAWSRRGVAYEKLFF. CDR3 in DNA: TGTGCCTGGAGTCGCCGCGGGGTGGCGTATGAAAAACTGTTTTTT.

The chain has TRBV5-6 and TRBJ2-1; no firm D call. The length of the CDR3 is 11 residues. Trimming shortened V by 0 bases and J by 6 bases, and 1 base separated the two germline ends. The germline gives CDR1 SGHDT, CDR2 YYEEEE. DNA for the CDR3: TGTGCCAGCAGCTTGGCCAATGAGCAGTTCTTC. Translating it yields CASSLANEQFF.

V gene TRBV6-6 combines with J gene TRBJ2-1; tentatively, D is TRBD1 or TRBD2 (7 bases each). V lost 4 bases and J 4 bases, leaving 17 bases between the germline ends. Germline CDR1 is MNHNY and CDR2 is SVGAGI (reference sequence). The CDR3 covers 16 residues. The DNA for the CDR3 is TGTGCCAGCAGTTGGCCGTCAGGGGGGGCGTACAATGAGCAGTTCTTC. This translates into CASSWPSGGAYNEQFF.

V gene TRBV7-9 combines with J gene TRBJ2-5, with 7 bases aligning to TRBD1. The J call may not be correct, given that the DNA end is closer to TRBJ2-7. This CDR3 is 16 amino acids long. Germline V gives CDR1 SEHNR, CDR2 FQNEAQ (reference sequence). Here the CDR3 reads CASSPALGQSSYEQYF. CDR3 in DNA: TGTGCCAGCAGCCCTGCCCTGGGACAGAGCTCCTACGAGCAGTACTTC.

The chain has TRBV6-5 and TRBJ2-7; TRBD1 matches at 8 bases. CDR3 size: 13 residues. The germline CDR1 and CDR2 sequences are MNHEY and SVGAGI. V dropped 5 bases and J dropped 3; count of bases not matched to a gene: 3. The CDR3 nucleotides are TGTGCCAGCAGTCGAGGACAGGGCTACGAGCAGTACTTC. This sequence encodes CASSRGQGYEQYF.

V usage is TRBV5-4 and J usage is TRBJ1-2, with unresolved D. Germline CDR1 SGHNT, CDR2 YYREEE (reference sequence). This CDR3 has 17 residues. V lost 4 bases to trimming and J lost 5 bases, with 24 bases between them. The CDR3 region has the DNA TGTGCCAGCAGCCCCAGAGACTCTTCGCGGCATCGTTATGGCTACACCTTC. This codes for CASSPRDSSRHRYGYTF.

CDR3 nucleotide sequence: TGTGCCTGGAGTTTGGGGATTCAGCCCCAGCATTTT. Translation gives CAWSLGIQPQHF. This sequence joins TRBV30 and TRBJ1-5; the D is unclear. Trimming shortened V by 2 bases and J by 6 bases, and 8 bases separated the two germline ends. Germline values: CDR1 GTSNPN, CDR2 SVGIG (reference sequence). The CDR3 sequence is 12 residues long.

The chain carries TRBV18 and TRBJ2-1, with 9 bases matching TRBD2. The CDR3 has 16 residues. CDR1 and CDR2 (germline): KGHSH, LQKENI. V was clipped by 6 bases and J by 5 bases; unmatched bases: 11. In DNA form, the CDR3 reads TGTGCCAGCTCCAGAGCAGCGGGAGGCCCAAACAATGAGCAGTTCTTC. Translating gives CASSRAAGGPNNEQFF.

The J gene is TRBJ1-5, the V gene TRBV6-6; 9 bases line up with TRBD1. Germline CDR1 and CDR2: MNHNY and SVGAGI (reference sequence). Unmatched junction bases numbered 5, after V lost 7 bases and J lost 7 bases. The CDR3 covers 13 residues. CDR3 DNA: TGTGCCAGCAACGGACAGGGGAGGCAGCCCCAGCATTTT. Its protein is CASNGQGRQPQHF.

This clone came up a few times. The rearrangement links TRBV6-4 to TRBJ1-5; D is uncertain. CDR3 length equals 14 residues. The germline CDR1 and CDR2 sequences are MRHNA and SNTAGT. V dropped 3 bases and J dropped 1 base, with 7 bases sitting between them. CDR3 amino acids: CASSEGSSNQPQHF. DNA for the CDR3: TGTGCCAGCAGTGAGGGCAGCAGCAATCAGCCCCAGCATTTT.

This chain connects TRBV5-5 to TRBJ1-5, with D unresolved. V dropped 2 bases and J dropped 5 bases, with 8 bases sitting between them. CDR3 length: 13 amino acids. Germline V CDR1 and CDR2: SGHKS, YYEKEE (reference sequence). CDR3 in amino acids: CASSFRLDQPQHF. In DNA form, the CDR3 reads TGTGCCAGCAGCTTTCGATTGGATCAGCCCCAGCATTTT.

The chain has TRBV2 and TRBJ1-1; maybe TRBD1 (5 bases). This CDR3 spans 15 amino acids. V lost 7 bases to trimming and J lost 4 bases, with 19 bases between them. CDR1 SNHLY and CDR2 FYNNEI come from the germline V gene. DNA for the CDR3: TGTGCCAGCACGTACCAGGGAGTCAGGAGCACTGAAGCTTTCTTT. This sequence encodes CASTYQGVRSTEAFF. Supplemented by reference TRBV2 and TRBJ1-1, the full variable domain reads EPEVTQTPSHQVTQMGQEVILRCVPISNHLYFYWYRQILGQKVEFLVSFYNNEISEKSEIFDDQFSVERPDGSNFTLKIRSTKLEDSAMYFCASTYQGVRSTEAFFGQGTRLTVV.